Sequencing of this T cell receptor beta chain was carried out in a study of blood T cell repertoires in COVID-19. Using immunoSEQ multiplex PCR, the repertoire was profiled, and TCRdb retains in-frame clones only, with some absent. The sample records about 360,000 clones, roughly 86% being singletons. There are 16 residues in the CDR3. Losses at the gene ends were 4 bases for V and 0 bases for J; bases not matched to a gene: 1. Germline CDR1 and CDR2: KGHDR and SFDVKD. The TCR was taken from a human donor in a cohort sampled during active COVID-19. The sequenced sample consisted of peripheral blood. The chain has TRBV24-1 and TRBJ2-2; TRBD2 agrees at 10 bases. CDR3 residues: CATSDTSGTNTGELFF. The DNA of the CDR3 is TGTGCCACCAGTGACACTAGCGGGACGAACACCGGGGAGCTGTTTTTT.